Sequencing of this T cell receptor (beta chain) was carried out in a study of OX40 agonist ivuxolimab in advanced cancers. Broadly, across the study: The costimulatory receptor OX40 (CD134) was targeted by ivuxolimab, a fully human IgG2 agonistic monoclonal antibody. Of the approximately 53 patients in dose escalation, about 20 had hepatocellular carcinoma, about 15 had melanoma, 9 had renal cell carcinoma and 9 had head and neck cancer. The paper covers the monotherapy dose-escalation part of the phase I ivuxolimab trial, which included N ≈ 50 patients. Prior anti-PD-1, anti-PD-L1 or anti-CTLA-4 therapy was permitted, and approximately 41% of dose-escalation patients had received checkpoint inhibitors. Intravenous ivuxolimab was administered to patients every 2 weeks at six dose levels: 0.01, 0.1, 0.3, 1.5, 3 and 10 mg/kg. A male proportion of about 79% and a mean age of roughly 55 years, ranging from 23 to 79, were recorded for the dose-escalation cohort. Partial responses were achieved by three dose-escalation patients, of whom one had hepatocellular carcinoma and two had cutaneous melanoma. Peripheral TCRbeta sequencing aimed to test whether ivuxolimab altered TCR sequence diversity and caused clonal T-cell expansion. On the study overall, not on this receptor specifically: At doses of 0.1 to 3.0 mg/kg, clonal expansion of both CD4+ and CD8+ blood T cells was observed from baseline to week 6. The antigen specificity of the clonally expanded peripheral T cells was not determined. Low levels of normalized T-cell clonal expansion were also seen in some patients who did not respond. After ivuxolimab, CD8+ T cells had more expanded clones than CD4+ T cells on average. In partial responders in the 0.1-3.0 mg/kg groups, normalized peripheral clonal expansion was found to be among the lowest, especially among CD8+ T cells.

On this clone: Its specific antigen is unknown. No base qualities exist here, and no much larger clone lies one base off it.

The trial excluded patients who had a history of autoimmune disease or who were on systemic immunosuppression. Peripheral blood for TCR sequencing was collected from all dose cohorts at baseline, on cycle 4 day 1, and on cycle 7 day 1. Samples came from an open-label, multicenter, first-in-human phase I dose-escalation trial of ivuxolimab. Adults with locally advanced or metastatic melanoma, renal cell carcinoma, hepatocellular carcinoma or head and neck squamous cell carcinoma were enrolled in the trial. Before TCR sequencing, CD4+ T cells and CD8+ T cells were sorted from peripheral blood as separate populations. Genomic DNA was isolated from the sorted cells so that the TCRbeta CDR3 region could be sequenced. TCRbeta CDR3 regions were sequenced using the immunoSEQ Assay. TCRdb holds this immuneACCESS table with in-frame rearrangements only. Some clones are missing; in checked studies, unresolved V genes explain under half, and the rest has no known cause. The sample has tens of thousands of clones on record, approximately 88% of them singletons. 18% of the sample goes to the ten largest clones.

CDR3 length: 20 amino acids, cysteine to phenylalanine. Solely the CDR3 DNA is kept, with 60 bases framed from the first base. V was cut back by 3 bases and J by 9 bases, leaving a gap of 30 bases between them. Per the germline V gene, MDHEN is the CDR1 and SYDVKM is the CDR2. The chain is made from TRBV28 and TRBJ1-6, with TRBD1 perhaps the D gene, on 6 matching bases. The sample in question was CD4+ or CD8+ T cells sorted from blood, obtained in a trial of the OX40 agonist ivuxolimab. The clonotype comes from an adult with an advanced solid tumor such as melanoma, head and neck, liver or kidney cancer. The DNA is as follows: TGTGCCAGCAGTTTCGGGTTACGACCAACTTTACAGGGTAGTGGTTCACCCCTCCACTTT. Translation gives CASSFGLRPTLQGSGSPLHF.